The sequence of this T cell receptor beta chain was determined in a study of graft-versus-host responses after intestinal transplantation. CDR3 length equals 14 residues. The germline V gene encodes CDR1 SGHKS and CDR2 YYEKEE (reference sequence). The germline V and J ends were trimmed by 7 bases and 5 bases, with 19 bases remaining between them. TCRdb keeps only in-frame clones here, not all; method: immunoSEQ multiplex PCR. The data show about 81,000 clones, approximately 90% seen once. Concerning this clone itself: Antigen unknown.

Sequenced here: unstimulated CD4+ T cells sorted from spleen or lymph node cells, sampled before transplant. V usage is TRBV5-5 and J usage is TRBJ2-7; tentatively, D is TRBD1 (6 bases). The TCR comes from a human donor who was the organ donor for an intestinal transplant. CDR3 region: CASHPYPRDNEQYF. DNA of the CDR3: TGTGCCAGCCACCCTTACCCGAGGGACAACGAGCAGTACTTC.